This T cell receptor (beta chain) was sequenced for a study of CD8 T cell repertoires and HIV-1 epitope variants. Overall study context: Each of Twenty-five Gag and Nef epitope peptides stimulated a separate culture. Tested: three Gag epitope families, Nef HW9 and YT9. Autologous T cell-negative cells served as antigen-presenting cells in equal numbers.

This CDR3 comprises 14 residues. Trimming stripped 0 bases from V and 2 bases from J, with 7 bases between. Germline loops: CDR1 LGHNA, CDR2 YNFKEQ. A remark on this clone: Antigen specificity is unknown.

Study-wide results and limits: Nef KF9 drew roughly 5 clonotypes and HW9 one, without TAALDMSHF responses.

Produced via immunoSEQ multiplex PCR; TCRdb's table is partial and in-frame only. The sample carries 3,500 to 5,000 clones, 68% recorded once. The V gene is TRBV4-2, the J gene TRBJ1-2; D unresolved. This clonotype was sampled from a male donor with HIV. Sequencing used cultured CD8+ T cells derived from PBMCs. The CDR3 region is CASSQDTGNYGYTF. The CDR3 bases are TGTGCCAGCAGCCAAGATACGGGAAACTATGGCTACACCTTC.